This TCR beta chain was recorded in a study of blood T cell repertoires in COVID-19. Study-wide background: The origin of the acute and convalescent COVID-19 samples was the United States, Italy and Spain. PBMCs, B-cell-depleted T cells, or T cells provided the cDNA or gDNA that made up the material.

Method: immunoSEQ multiplex PCR; TCRdb's copy keeps in-frame clones and lacks some. The repertoire includes 25,000 to 30,000 clones, about 75% of them detected once, and more than 12% sits in the top ten. Specimen: peripheral blood. The receptor's source is a man aged 80 or over with active or convalescent COVID-19.

CDR3 nucleotide sequence: TGTGCCAGCAGCTTGGGACAGTCTGGGGCCAACGTCCTGACTTTC. It translates to CASSLGQSGANVLTF. The V call is TRBV11-1, the J call TRBJ2-6; 7 bases fit TRBD1. Germline CDR1 and CDR2: SGHAT and FQDESV (reference sequence). Trimming cost V 3 bases and J 1 base; bases outside gene matches: 0. This CDR3 is built from 15 residues.